This TCR beta chain was recorded in a study of blood T cell repertoires in COVID-19. The overall study: From T cells, B-cell-depleted T cells, or PBMCs came the material, which was cDNA or gDNA.

This clone was detected a few times. Trimming took 0 bases from V and 9 from J, leaving 15 bases between them. This CDR3 is 15 amino acids long. The germline V gene has CDR1 SGHNT and CDR2 YENEEA. TCRdb's copy holds only in-frame clones and misses some; the assay was immunoSEQ multiplex PCR. The sample lists 250,000 to 350,000 clones, roughly 84% occurring once. The chain recombines TRBV11-3 with TRBJ2-1, with D hard to call. This clonotype was obtained from a human donor with COVID-19, enrolled during active disease. The donor label of this sample is uncertain. The sequencing input was peripheral blood. CDR3 DNA: TGTGCCAGCAGCTTAGATAGTGGCCAGGATGGTGAGCAGTTCTTC. Translating it yields CASSLDSGQDGEQFF.